The rows below give T cell receptor beta chains drawn from one sample of a study of control samples from healthy donors and cancer patients. The data were produced by immunoSEQ multiplex PCR, yet TCRdb's version contains in-frame clones alone and is incomplete. The table lists about 34,000 clones, around 86% of them singletons, with 1.5% to 2% in the top ten. Sequences were obtained from PBMCs. These TCRs come from a woman between 40 and 50 years old with lung cancer. CDR3s include the opening cysteine and the closing phenylalanine or tryptophan. Each record gives: clone size, D gene, V gene, J gene, CDR3 DNA, CDR3 protein. A D gene is named only where the DNA matches it firmly. For some rows the clone size is stated as once, few or many, or as a class when expanded; others skip it.

>.|TRBD2|TRBV7-3|TRBJ2-7
TGTGCCAGCAGCCCAGGCCGGCGGGGGGGGACCTACGAGCAGTACTTC
CASSPGRRGGTYEQYF
>.|TRBD1|TRBV7-9|TRBJ1-2
TGTGCCAGCACCGACGGGGTACAGGGGGCTAACTATGGCTACACCTTC
CASTDGVQGANYGYTF
>.|TRBD1|TRBV30|TRBJ2-2
TGTGCCTGGAGTGTAGGCAGGGGGCGAGGGGAGCTGTTTTTT
CAWSVGRGRGELFF
>.|.|TRBV2|TRBJ2-4
TGTGCCCTTGGGACCCCCGTTCCAGGAAACATTCAGTACTTC
CALGTPVPGNIQYF
>.|.|TRBV7-3|TRBJ1-1
TGTGCCAGCAGCTCGACAGGCCCGAACACTGAAGCTTTCTTT
CASSSTGPNTEAFF
>.|.|TRBV19|TRBJ1-2
TGTGCCAGCGCCCCATCTGGTGGGGGATCGGATGGCTACACCTTC
CASAPSGGGSDGYTF
>once|.|TRBV4-2|TRBJ1-4
TGTGCCAGCAGCCCCCGGGGGGGGCAGTACGATGAAAAACTGTTTTTT
CASSPRGGQYDEKLFF
>.|.|TRBV6-5|TRBJ1-1
TGTGCCAGCAGTTCGCACCTCTGGGACACTGAAGCTTTCTTT
CASSSHLWDTEAFF
>.|.|TRBV21-1|TRBJ2-7
TGTGCCAGCAAAGAGAATAGCTCCTACGAGCAGTACTTC
CASKENSSYEQYF
>.|.|TRBV12-3/TRBV12-4|TRBJ2-3
TGTGCCAGCAGCGACAGCACGTTGGCTACGCAGTATTTT
CASSDSTLATQYF
>.|TRBD2|TRBV5-1|TRBJ2-1
TGCGCCAGCAGCTTGGGCTCTAGCGGGGGGTACTACAATGAGCAGTTCTTC
CASSLGSSGGYYNEQFF
>once|.|TRBV19|TRBJ1-5
TGTGCCAGTAGTCCCGGGTTCAATCAGCCCCAGCATTTT
CASSPGFNQPQHF
>few|TRBD2|TRBV6-5|TRBJ2-1
TGTGCCAGCAGTTTAGCGGGGGGCCGATACAATGAGCAGTTCTTC
CASSLAGGRYNEQFF
>.|.|TRBV13|TRBJ2-1
TGTGCCAGCAGCCGAGGAGTTAGCTCCTACAATGAGCAGTTCTTC
CASSRGVSSYNEQFF